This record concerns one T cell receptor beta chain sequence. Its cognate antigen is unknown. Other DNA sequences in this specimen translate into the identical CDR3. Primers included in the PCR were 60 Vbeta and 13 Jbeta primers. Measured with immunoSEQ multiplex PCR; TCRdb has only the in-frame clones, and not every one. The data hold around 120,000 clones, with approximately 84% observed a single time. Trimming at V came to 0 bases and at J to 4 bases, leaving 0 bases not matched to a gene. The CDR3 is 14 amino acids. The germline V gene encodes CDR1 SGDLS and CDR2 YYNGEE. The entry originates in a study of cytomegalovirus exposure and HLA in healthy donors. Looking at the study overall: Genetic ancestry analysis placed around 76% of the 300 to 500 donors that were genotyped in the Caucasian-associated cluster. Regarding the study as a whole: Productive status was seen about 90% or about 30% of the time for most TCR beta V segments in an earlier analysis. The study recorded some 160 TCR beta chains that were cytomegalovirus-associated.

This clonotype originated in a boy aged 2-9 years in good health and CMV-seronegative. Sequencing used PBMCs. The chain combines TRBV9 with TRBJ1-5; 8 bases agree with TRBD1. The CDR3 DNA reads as TGTGCCAGCAGCGTAGGGACAGGGAATCAGCCCCAGCATTTT. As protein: CASSVGTGNQPQHF. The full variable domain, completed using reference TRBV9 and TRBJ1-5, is DSGVTQTPKHLITATGQRVTLRCSPRSGDLSVYWYQQSLDQGLQFLIQYYNGEERAKGNILERFSAQQFPDLHSELNLSSLELGDSALYFCASSVGTGNQPQHFGDGTRLSIL.